What follows are 2 T cell receptor beta chains derived from one specimen sequenced in a study of T-cell memory formation after mild COVID-19. TCRdb ran MiXCR on the 5' RACE reads and lists one entry per CDR3 protein. Of around 510,000 distinct CDR3 sequences detected, 20% to 25% appear once; the ten largest clones hold about 8.4%. Sequences were obtained from PBMCs or a T cell subset sorted from them (not recorded which). The receptor source for this set is an adult woman who had mild COVID-19 (a few samples of this study predate the infection). Cell type and time point are not known.

This chain connects TRBV7-2 to TRBJ2-3; D uncertain. Trimming cost V 1 base and J 2 bases, with 4 bases left between them. This CDR3 comprises 13 residues. From germline, CDR1 is SGHTA and CDR2 FQGNSA. CDR3 sequence (DNA): TGTGCCAGCAGCTTAGTGAACACAGATACGCAGTATTTT. It encodes CASSLVNTDTQYF.

The count of this clonotype is one. The chain employs TRBV29-1 and TRBJ1-2, with 7 bases that match TRBD1. The CDR3 totals 11 residues. Losses at the gene ends were 7 bases for V and 4 bases for J; bases not matched to a gene: 3. CDR1 and CDR2 (germline): SQVTM, ANQGSEA. The CDR3 sequence is CSGTGIYGYTF. In DNA, the CDR3 is TGCAGCGGGACAGGAATCTATGGCTACACCTTC.